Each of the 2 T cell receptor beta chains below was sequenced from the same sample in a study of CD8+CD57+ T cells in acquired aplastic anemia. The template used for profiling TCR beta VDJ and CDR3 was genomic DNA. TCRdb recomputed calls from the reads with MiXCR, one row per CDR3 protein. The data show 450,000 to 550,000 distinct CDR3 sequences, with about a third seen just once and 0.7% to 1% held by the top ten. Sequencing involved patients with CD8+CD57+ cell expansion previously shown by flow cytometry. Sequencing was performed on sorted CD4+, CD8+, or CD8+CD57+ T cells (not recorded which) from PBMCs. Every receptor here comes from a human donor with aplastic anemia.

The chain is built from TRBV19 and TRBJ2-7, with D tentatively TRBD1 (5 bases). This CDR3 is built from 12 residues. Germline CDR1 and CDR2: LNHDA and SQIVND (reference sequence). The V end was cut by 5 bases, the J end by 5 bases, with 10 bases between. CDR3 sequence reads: CASSFRGDEQYF. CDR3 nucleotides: TGTGCCAGTAGTTTTAGGGGCGACGAGCAGTACTTC.

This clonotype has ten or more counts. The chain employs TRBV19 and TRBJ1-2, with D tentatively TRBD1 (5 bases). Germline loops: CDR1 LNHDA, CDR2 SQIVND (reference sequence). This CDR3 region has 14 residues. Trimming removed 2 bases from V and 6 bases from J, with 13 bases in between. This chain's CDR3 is CASSISRDWDGYTF. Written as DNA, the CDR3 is TGTGCCAGTAGTATAAGCAGGGATTGGGATGGCTACACCTTC. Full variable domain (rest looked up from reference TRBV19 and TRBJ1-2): DGGITQSPKYLFRKEGQNVTLSCEQNLNHDAMYWYRQDPGQGLRLIYYSQIVNDFQKGDIAEGYSVSREKKESFPLTVTSAQKNPTAFYLCASSISRDWDGYTFGSGTRLTVV.